What follows are 20 T cell receptor beta chains derived from one specimen sequenced in a study of early T cells in non-severe SARS-CoV-2 infection. One entry per CDR3 protein results from TCRdb running MiXCR on the 5' RACE reads. Of about 64,000 distinct CDR3 sequences listed, around 4.6% are singletons. What was sequenced was whole blood. These receptors were collected from an adult who was a healthcare worker with PCR-confirmed SARS-CoV-2 infection or an uninfected control (not recorded which).

This clonotype has just a few counts. The rearrangement joins TRBV5-4 to TRBJ2-2; 9 bases fit TRBD1. The CDR3 consists of 15 residues. V was pared by 3 bases and J by 6 bases, with 6 bases of the junction left unmatched. In germline, CDR1 is SGHNT, CDR2 YYREEE (reference sequence). The DNA of the CDR3 is TGTGCCAGCAGCTCAGGACAGGGGACGCCCGGGGAGCTGTTTTTT. The encoded protein is CASSSGQGTPGELFF.

The sample holds many counts of this clonotype. The chain employs TRBV10-2 and TRBJ1-5; unclear D gene. The CDR3 spans 16 residues. Germline lookup yields CDR1 WSHSY and CDR2 SAAADI. Trimming pared 3 bases from V and 3 bases from J, leaving 15 bases between. The DNA of the CDR3 is TGCGCCAGCAGTGATTACGTTCCGGGCTACAATCAGCCCCAGCATTTT. This translates into CASSDYVPGYNQPQHF.

The chain has TRBV5-1 and TRBJ2-3; 15 bases align to TRBD2. The CDR3 is made up of 18 amino acids. The V and J ends lost 3 bases and 0 bases, in that order; junction bases with no gene match: 5. Germline CDR1 and CDR2: SGHRS and YFSETQ. The CDR3, as DNA: TGCGCCAGCAGCTCGGGACTAGCGGGGGGTACTAGCACAGATACGCAGTATTTT. This gives the protein CASSSGLAGGTSTDTQYF.

This clonotype was observed a handful of times. The chain joins TRBV20-1 to TRBJ2-5; a weak D match, TRBD1 (6 bases). CDR1 is DFQATT, CDR2 SNEGSKA, per germline (reference sequence). The CDR3 has 15 amino acids. V was clipped by 3 bases and J by 4 bases, with 18 bases between them. As DNA, the CDR3 is TGCAGTGCTAGTTCCCCCAAGATAGGGGGAGAGACCCAGTACTTC. Its protein product is CSASSPKIGGETQYF.

A remark on this clonotype: A much larger clone is a single base away; this may be a read error. The V call is TRBV11-2, the J call TRBJ2-1; D is unclear. The CDR3 has 16 amino acids. Trimming cost V 5 bases and J 10 bases, with 24 bases left between them. Germline V lookup: CDR1 SGHAT, CDR2 FQNNGV. The CDR3 DNA reads TGTGCCAGCAGCAAAGTCACAAGCGCCCTATATGGGGAGCAGTTCTTC. It encodes CASSKVTSALYGEQFF.

This clonotype was seen ten or more times. This chain links TRBV20-1 with TRBJ2-3, with no clear D. From germline, CDR1 is DFQATT and CDR2 SNEGSKA (reference sequence). This CDR3 is 14 amino acids long. V was clipped by 2 bases and J by 0 bases, with 9 bases between them. CDR3 bases: TGCAGTGCTAGATGGGCGGCTAGCACAGATACGCAGTATTTT. It codes for CSARWAASTDTQYF.

This clonotype was counted ten times or more. This chain connects TRBV7-2 to TRBJ2-4; D possibly corresponds to TRBD2 (6 bases). The length of the CDR3 is 13 residues. Germline V gene lookup returns CDR1 SGHTA and CDR2 FQGNSA. The V end lost 3 bases, the J end lost 15 bases, and 18 bases lay between the germline ends. DNA of the CDR3: TGTGCCAGCAGCTTCGACCGGGACTCCGGAGGGTACTTC. Protein product: CASSFDRDSGGYF.

The sample holds many counts of this clonotype. V is TRBV20-1 and J is TRBJ1-2, with D unresolved. Germline lookup yields CDR1 DFQATT and CDR2 SNEGSKA (reference sequence). Trimming stripped 0 bases from V and 6 bases from J, with 14 bases between. The CDR3 has 14 residues. The CDR3 sequence: CSARDLKAFDGYTF. The DNA for the CDR3 is TGCAGTGCTAGAGATCTAAAGGCATTCGATGGCTACACCTTC.

This clonotype was detected ten times or more. The rearrangement uses TRBV28 and TRBJ1-5, with D possibly matching TRBD1 (5 bases). The CDR3 loop spans 17 amino acids. V shed 3 bases and J shed 3 bases, with 18 bases lying between them. Germline V gene data show CDR1 as MDHEN and CDR2 as SYDVKM. This CDR3 reads CASSFLFRTTHNQPQHF. Here the CDR3 DNA reads TGTGCCAGCAGTTTTTTGTTCCGGACAACCCACAATCAGCCCCAGCATTTT.

This clonotype was seen many times. The rearrangement uses TRBV12-3 or TRBV12-4 and TRBJ2-1; 13 bases align to TRBD2. J gave up 7 bases and V 7 bases, and 7 bases lay outside the gene matches. The CDR3 totals 15 residues. This CDR3 is CASTWTSGRSNEQFF. The DNA of the CDR3 is TGTGCCAGCACTTGGACTAGCGGGAGATCAAATGAGCAGTTCTTC.

This clonotype was detected a few times. This chain links TRBV20-1 with TRBJ2-1, with D tentatively TRBD2 (6 bases). The CDR3 is made up of 14 amino acids. Trimming took off 3 bases at V and 4 bases at J, with 13 bases between the two ends. The germline gives CDR1 DFQATT, CDR2 SNEGSKA (reference sequence). In DNA, the CDR3 is TGCAGTGCTAGGGCGGGTGCGGGGTACAATGAGCAGTTCTTC. It encodes CSARAGAGYNEQFF.

This clonotype was counted between two and nine times. This chain uses TRBV20-1 with TRBJ2-3; perhaps D is TRBD1 or TRBD2 (6 bases each). The CDR3 has 15 amino acids. Germline values: CDR1 DFQATT, CDR2 SNEGSKA (reference sequence). The germline V and J ends were trimmed by 3 bases and 0 bases, with 13 bases remaining between them. This chain's CDR3 is CSASRGGSSTDTQYF. The CDR3 coding sequence is TGCAGTGCTAGTAGAGGGGGGTCTAGCACAGATACGCAGTATTTT.

This clonotype has just a few counts. This rearrangement joins TRBV20-1 to TRBJ2-1; D possibly corresponds to TRBD2 (6 bases). Trimming left V 3 bases short and J 8 bases short, with 11 bases between. The germline gives CDR1 DFQATT, CDR2 SNEGSKA (reference sequence). The CDR3 runs to 12 residues. Here the CDR3 DNA reads TGCAGTGCTAGCGGGAGATCGTATGAGCAGTTCTTC. Translated, it gives CSASGRSYEQFF.

In its sample, this clonotype was seen a few times. The gene calls are TRBV19 and TRBJ1-2; no clear D gene. CDR3 length: 15 residues. Germline V gives CDR1 LNHDA, CDR2 SQIVND (reference sequence). V was trimmed by 2 bases and J by 4 bases, leaving 14 bases between them. Written as DNA, the CDR3 is TGTGCCAGTAGTATACGGCGCGCCTATGGCTATGGCTACACCTTC. Amino acid sequence: CASSIRRAYGYGYTF.

The V call is TRBV7-3, the J call TRBJ2-1; D unresolved. The V end lost 3 bases, the J end lost 8 bases, and 11 bases lay between the germline ends. The length of the CDR3 is 13 residues. Germline CDR1 SGHTA, CDR2 FQGTGA. CDR3 sequence reads: CASSFSVFDEQFF. Written as DNA, the CDR3 is TGTGCCAGCAGCTTTTCAGTTTTCGATGAGCAGTTCTTC.

This clonotype was recorded at least ten times. The chain has TRBV20-1 and TRBJ2-3; TRBD1 agrees at 8 bases. This CDR3 spans 13 amino acids. Looked up from germline, CDR1 is DFQATT and CDR2 is SNEGSKA (reference sequence). Losses at the gene ends were 6 bases for V and 4 bases for J; bases not matched to a gene: 6. This CDR3 is CSATGTGADTQYF. The CDR3 nucleotides read TGCAGTGCCACCGGGACAGGAGCAGATACGCAGTATTTT.

The gene calls are TRBV6-5 and TRBJ1-2; TRBD1 might be the D (5 bases). V was trimmed by 6 bases and J by 5 bases, leaving 10 bases between them. Germline V gene lookup returns CDR1 MNHEY and CDR2 SVGAGI. The CDR3 consists of 12 residues. The CDR3 protein is CASSIEGYGYTF. The CDR3 bases are TGTGCCAGCAGCATCGAGGGGTATGGCTACACCTTC.

This clonotype appeared many times. V usage is TRBV6-5 and J usage is TRBJ1-2, with D uncertain. The CDR3 has 14 amino acids. In germline, CDR1 is MNHEY, CDR2 SVGAGI. V dropped 0 bases and J dropped 4 bases, with 9 bases sitting between them. The CDR3 region has the DNA TGTGCCAGCAGTTACTCCTCCGGCATCTATGGCTACACCTTC. This translates into CASSYSSGIYGYTF.

The table lists this clonotype with a few counts. The rearrangement links TRBV18 to TRBJ2-7, with D possibly matching TRBD2 (6 bases). The CDR3 length is 13 residues. V gave up 6 bases and J gave up 6 bases, with 15 bases separating them. From germline, CDR1 is KGHSH and CDR2 LQKENI. The CDR3 here is CASSDYGLVEQYF. CDR3 in DNA: TGTGCCAGCTCGGACTACGGACTGGTCGAGCAGTACTTC.

This rearrangement joins TRBV3-1 to TRBJ1-4; D is possibly TRBD1 (5 bases). The CDR3 covers 12 residues. CDR1 and CDR2 (germline): LGHDT, YNNKEL (reference sequence). V lost 4 bases and J 10 bases, leaving 10 bases between the germline ends. The CDR3 loop reads CASSRDGVKLFF. The CDR3 coding sequence is TGTGCCAGCAGCCGGGACGGCGTAAAACTGTTTTTT.